Given below is one T cell receptor (beta chain) in context. Other nucleotide sequences in the sample specify the same CDR3. There are 15 residues in the CDR3. The V gene's germline CDR1 is LGHDT and CDR2 YNNKEL (reference sequence). The V end was cut by 1 base, the J end by 7 bases, with 11 bases between. This sample stems from a study of blood T cell repertoires in COVID-19. About the study: Material from acute and convalescent COVID-19 was sourced from the United States, Italy and Spain. T cells, B-cell-depleted T cells, or PBMCs supplied cDNA or gDNA.

Participants were placed into cohorts based on the clinical history they reported. Original processing notes: Reference gene primer amplification gave estimated nucleated cell counts. Measured with immunoSEQ multiplex PCR; TCRdb has only the in-frame clones, and not every one. The V and J calls and the clone size are those of that table, but D and trimming were determined from the DNA. The sample shows 200,000 to 300,000 clones, approximately 85% of them seen only once. The sequence was obtained from a woman aged 45 to 65 with acute COVID-19. The material sequenced was PBMCs or T cells enriched from blood (not recorded which). The chain has TRBV3-1 (or the pseudogene TRBV3-2) and TRBJ1-6; D uncertain. Here the CDR3 reads CASSQVPGGNSPLHF. CDR3 DNA: TGTGCCAGCAGCCAAGTGCCAGGTGGCAATTCACCCCTCCACTTT.